This TCR beta chain was sequenced for a study of blood T cell repertoires in COVID-19. The V end was cut by 4 bases, the J end by 3 bases, with 7 bases between. The CDR3 length is 13 residues. The germline V gene has CDR1 LGHNA and CDR2 YNFKEQ. Profiled with immunoSEQ multiplex PCR; TCRdb holds only in-frame clones, not every one. This sample yields around 100,000 clones, of which about 88% are seen a single time; 8% to 9% belongs to the top ten. Sequencing input: peripheral blood. V and J are TRBV4-2 and TRBJ2-1; a weak D match, TRBD1 (5 bases). The TCR comes from a woman aged 70-85 years who had recovered from COVID-19. CDR3 DNA: TGTGCCAGCAGCCGTCAGGGCTACAATGAGCAGTTCTTC. Residues: CASSRQGYNEQFF.